Listed below are T cell receptor beta chains from one sample, sequenced in a study of cytomegalovirus exposure and HLA in healthy donors. Sequenced by immunoSEQ multiplex PCR; TCRdb stores in-frame clones only, minus some. This table holds approximately 150,000 clones, more than 65% found once. Sequencing was performed on PBMCs. These receptors came from a woman aged 45-60 years in good health and CMV-seronegative. CDR3s include the opening cysteine and the closing phenylalanine or tryptophan. The order of the fields is clone size, J gene, V gene, D gene, CDR3 protein, CDR3 DNA. D genes are given only for firm matches. Clone size is shown for a subset of rows, as once, few, many or a class of expanded clone.

-	TRBJ2-5	TRBV7-2	-	CASSEDSLGETQYF	TGTGCCAGCAGCGAGGACAGCCTCGGGGAGACCCAGTACTTC
once	TRBJ1-2	TRBV7-9	-	CASSSNFETENYGYTF	TGTGCCAGCAGCTCCAACTTTGAAACAGAGAACTATGGCTACACCTTC
-	TRBJ1-4	TRBV29-1	TRBD1	CSVEGRTGATNEKLFF	TGCAGCGTTGAAGGAAGGACAGGGGCAACTAATGAAAAACTGTTTTTT
once	TRBJ2-1	TRBV5-4	TRBD2	CASSSGALAGVGNEQFF	TGTGCCAGCAGCTCTGGAGCCCTAGCGGGAGTAGGAAATGAGCAGTTCTTC
-	TRBJ2-1	TRBV11-2	TRBD1	CASSWDRYNEQFF	TGTGCCAGCAGCTGGGACAGATACAATGAGCAGTTCTTC
few	TRBJ1-4	TRBV10-2	-	CASSESGGREKLFF	TGCGCCAGCAGTGAGTCGGGGGGTAGGGAAAAACTGTTTTTT
-	TRBJ2-7	TRBV10-2	-	CASSHGRGYEQYF	TGCGCCAGCAGTCACGGCAGGGGCTACGAGCAGTACTTC
-	TRBJ2-1	TRBV5-1	-	CASSLVQGSYYNEQFF	TGCGCCAGCAGCTTGGTTCAGGGATCTTACTACAATGAGCAGTTCTTC
-	TRBJ2-3	TRBV5-1	TRBD2	CASSFLAGMGTDTQYF	TGCGCCAGCAGCTTCTTAGCGGGAATGGGCACAGATACGCAGTATTTT
few	TRBJ2-7	TRBV30	TRBD1	CAWSRPGTVSYEQYF	TGTGCCTGGTCCAGACCCGGGACAGTCTCCTACGAGCAGTACTTC
-	TRBJ2-7	TRBV9	TRBD2	CASSPRLAETYEQYF	TGTGCCAGCAGCCCCCGACTAGCGGAGACCTACGAGCAGTACTTC
-	TRBJ2-3	TRBV7-3	TRBD2	CASSFLAGTDTQYF	TGTGCCAGCAGCTTTTTAGCGGGAACAGATACGCAGTATTTT
-	TRBJ2-7	TRBV19	TRBD2	CASSFLAGVSYEQYF	TGTGCCAGTAGTTTCTTAGCGGGAGTCTCCTACGAGCAGTACTTC
-	TRBJ1-2	TRBV7-2	TRBD1	CASSLERTGEEGYTF	TGTGCCAGCAGCTTAGAAAGGACAGGGGAGGAGGGCTACACCTTC
-	TRBJ1-1	TRBV7-2	-	CASTQRGWNTEAFF	TGTGCCAGCACCCAACGGGGATGGAACACTGAAGCTTTCTTT
-	TRBJ2-7	TRBV30	TRBD2	CASRPQGLADSSYEQYF	TGTGCCTCCCGCCCCCAGGGACTAGCGGATAGCTCCTACGAGCAGTACTTC
few	TRBJ1-3	TRBV7-9	-	CASSSFYEGNTIYF	TGTGCCAGCAGCTCCTTCTACGAAGGAAACACCATATATTTT
-	TRBJ1-6	TRBV7-9	TRBD1	CASSTGTGGSPLHF	TGTGCCAGCAGCACGGGGACAGGGGGGTCACCCCTCCACTTT
-	TRBJ2-1	TRBV15	-	CATSRVSGYNEQFF	TGTGCCACCAGCAGAGTAAGCGGATACAATGAGCAGTTCTTC
-	TRBJ2-7	TRBV28	-	CASSWRAEPFFSYEQYF	TGTGCCTCTTCGTGGCGGGCTGAACCCTTCTTCTCCTACGAGCAGTACTTC
-	TRBJ2-3	TRBV29-1	-	CSVDLQGADTQYF	TGCAGCGTTGACCTCCAGGGTGCAGATACGCAGTATTTT
-	TRBJ1-6	TRBV5-1	TRBD1	CASSEQGANSPLHF	TGCGCCAGCAGCGAACAGGGGGCGAATTCACCCCTCCACTTT
-	TRBJ1-1	TRBV29-1	-	CSVAGEGTEAFF	TGCAGCGTTGCTGGGGAGGGGACAGAAGCTTTCTTT
few	TRBJ1-1	TRBV10-3	TRBD1	CATARQGDEAFF	TGTGCCACAGCGCGACAGGGGGACGAAGCTTTCTTT
-	TRBJ2-7	TRBV7-9	TRBD1	CASTPVRQGAHEQYF	TGTGCCAGCACCCCAGTTCGACAGGGGGCTCACGAGCAGTACTTC
-	TRBJ1-4	TRBV4-2	TRBD1	CASSQGVGTDNEKLFF	TGTGCCAGCAGCCAAGGAGTAGGGACAGATAATGAAAAACTGTTTTTT
-	TRBJ2-5	TRBV25-1	-	CASSAGTTRGETQYF	TGTGCCAGCAGTGCCGGGACGACACGGGGGGAGACCCAGTACTTC
once	TRBJ1-2	TRBV7-3	TRBD1	CASSVTTGFGYTF	TGTGCCAGCAGCGTAACGACAGGGTTTGGCTACACCTTC
few	TRBJ2-1	TRBV28	TRBD2	CASSLGGRNNEQFF	TGTGCCAGCAGTTTAGGCGGGAGGAACAATGAGCAGTTCTTC
-	TRBJ1-6	TRBV15	-	CATDSGDRFNSPLHF	TGTGCCACCGATTCCGGAGACAGGTTTAATTCACCCCTCCACTTT
-	TRBJ2-7	TRBV25-1	TRBD1	CASTGTGASYEQYF	TGTGCCAGCACCGGGACAGGAGCCTCCTACGAGCAGTACTTC
-	TRBJ2-7	TRBV7-3	-	CASSLGGESRTYEQYF	TGTGCCAGCAGCTTAGGAGGCGAAAGCCGGACCTACGAGCAGTACTTC
-	TRBJ2-2	TRBV7-3	-	CASSLTRRTENTGELFF	TGTGCCAGCAGCTTAACGCGTCGGACTGAGAACACCGGGGAGCTGTTTTTT
-	TRBJ2-2	TRBV9	-	CASSGASPNTGELFF	TGTGCCAGCAGCGGGGCTAGCCCCAACACCGGGGAGCTGTTTTTT
-	TRBJ2-7	TRBV6-5	TRBD2	CASSYSGGSGEQYF	TGTGCCAGCAGTTACAGCGGCGGGAGTGGGGAGCAGTACTTC
few	TRBJ2-3	TRBV4-3	TRBD2	CASSRQRGSTDTQYF	TGCGCCAGCAGCCGCCAGCGGGGAAGCACAGATACGCAGTATTTT
-	TRBJ2-3	TRBV7-2	-	CASSFASRNTDTQYF	TGTGCCAGCAGCTTTGCTAGCAGAAACACAGATACGCAGTATTTT
-	TRBJ2-2	TRBV5-6	-	CASSDLGGVNTGELFF	TGTGCCAGCAGCGACCTTGGCGGGGTGAACACCGGGGAGCTGTTTTTT
-	TRBJ2-5	TRBV29-1	TRBD1	CSTQGTEETQYF	TGCAGCACCCAAGGGACAGAAGAGACCCAGTACTTC
-	TRBJ2-7	TRBV2	TRBD2	CASSDRGLAGHEQYF	TGTGCCAGCAGTGATAGAGGACTAGCGGGCCACGAGCAGTACTTC
few	TRBJ2-5	TRBV28	-	CATTLRYGQETQYF	TGTGCCACCACCCTACGTTACGGGCAAGAGACCCAGTACTTC
-	TRBJ2-2	TRBV21-1	-	CASSGGAGWTGELFF	TGTGCCAGCAGCGGAGGGGCAGGGTGGACCGGGGAGCTGTTTTTT